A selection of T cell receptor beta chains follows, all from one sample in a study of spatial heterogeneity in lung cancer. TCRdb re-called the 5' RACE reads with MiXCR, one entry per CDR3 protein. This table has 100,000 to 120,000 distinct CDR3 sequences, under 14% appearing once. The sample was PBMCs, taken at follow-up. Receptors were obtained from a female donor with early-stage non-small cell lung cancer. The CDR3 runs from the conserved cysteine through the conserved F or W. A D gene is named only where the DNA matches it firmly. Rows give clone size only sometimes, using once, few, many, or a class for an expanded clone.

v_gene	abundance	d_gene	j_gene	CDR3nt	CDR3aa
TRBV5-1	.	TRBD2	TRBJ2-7	TGCGCCACCAGGGGGGGACTAGCCGAAACCTACGAGCAGTACTTC	CATRGGLAETYEQYF
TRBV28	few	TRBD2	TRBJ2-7	TGTGCCAGCAGTGGGTCTGCGGGAGCCTCCTACGAGCAGTACTTC	CASSGSAGASYEQYF
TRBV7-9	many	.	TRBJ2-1	TGTGCCAGCAGCTATAATCCTACCGATGAGCAGTTCTTC	CASSYNPTDEQFF
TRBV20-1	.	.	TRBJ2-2	TGCAGTGCTAAATTAACAGGGTTGAACACCGGGGAGCTGTTTTTT	CSAKLTGLNTGELFF
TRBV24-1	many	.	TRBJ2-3	TGTGCCACCGCACCACGCGAGACTAGCACAGATACGCAGTATTTT	CATAPRETSTDTQYF
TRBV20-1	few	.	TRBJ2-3	TGCAGTGCTAGAGTCCAGCGGCGAAGCACAGATACGCAGTATTTT	CSARVQRRSTDTQYF
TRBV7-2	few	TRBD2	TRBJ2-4	TGTGCCAGCAGCTCGGGGGGTACCCTCAAAAACATTCAGTACTTC	CASSSGGTLKNIQYF
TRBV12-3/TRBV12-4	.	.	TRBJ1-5	TGTGCCAGCAGTTTAGCTTTTGGACGGAATCAGCCCCAGCATTTT	CASSLAFGRNQPQHF
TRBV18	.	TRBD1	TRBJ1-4	TGTGCCAGCTCACCATACCCCGGGACAGAAGGTGAAAAACTGTTTTTT	CASSPYPGTEGEKLFF
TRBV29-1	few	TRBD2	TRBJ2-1	TGCAGCGTTGATGGGGTAGCGGGAGGGCGGAATGAGCAGTTCTTC	CSVDGVAGGRNEQFF
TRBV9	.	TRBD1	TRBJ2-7	TGTGCCAGCAGCGCTGGACAGGGGGCTTGGGAGCAGTACTTC	CASSAGQGAWEQYF
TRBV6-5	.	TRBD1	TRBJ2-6	TGTGCCAGCAGAACAGGGGGCTCCCCTGGGGCCAACGTCCTGACTTTC	CASRTGGSPGANVLTF
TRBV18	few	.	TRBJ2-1	TGTGCCAGCTCCCCCGGATGGGGGAATGAGCAGTTCTTC	CASSPGWGNEQFF
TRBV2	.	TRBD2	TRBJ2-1	TGTGCCAGCAGTGAACTGGCGGGAGGGCCTCATGAGCAGTTCTTC	CASSELAGGPHEQFF
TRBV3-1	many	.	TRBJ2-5	TGTGCCAGCAGCCAAGAGGCCACAAGAGAAGAGACCCAGTACTTC	CASSQEATREETQYF
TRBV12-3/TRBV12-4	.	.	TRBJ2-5	TGTGCCAGCAGTCCCCGGGCAGTACAAGAGACCCAGTACTTC	CASSPRAVQETQYF
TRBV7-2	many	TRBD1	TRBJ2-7	TGTGCCAGCAGCCGAGGGACAGAGACCTACGAGCAGTACTTC	CASSRGTETYEQYF
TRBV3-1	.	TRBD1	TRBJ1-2	TGTGCCAGCAGCCCGCTGCGACAGGGGGGGGCCCGTGGATATGGCTACACCTTC	CASSPLRQGGARGYGYTF
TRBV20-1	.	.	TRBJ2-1	TGCAGTGCTAGCACGGATAACAATGAGCAGTTCTTC	CSASTDNNEQFF
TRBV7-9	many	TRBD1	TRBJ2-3	TGTGCCAGCAGCAACCGCGGGACAGGGACGGATACGCAGTATTTT	CASSNRGTGTDTQYF